This record concerns one T cell receptor beta chain sequence. Its antigen target is currently unknown. No qualities accompany the bases; no much larger clone lies one base away. This sample is drawn from a study of OX40 agonist ivuxolimab in advanced cancers. Concerning the study at large: The costimulatory receptor OX40 (CD134) was targeted by ivuxolimab, a fully human IgG2 agonistic monoclonal antibody. Intravenous ivuxolimab was administered to patients every 2 weeks at six dose levels: 0.01, 0.1, 0.3, 1.5, 3 and 10 mg/kg. Of the roughly 52 patients in dose escalation, 19 had hepatocellular carcinoma, about 15 had melanoma, 9 had renal cell carcinoma and 9 had head and neck cancer. In the dose-escalation cohort, 75% to 85% of patients were male, and the mean age was 60 years with a range of about 20 to 79. Patients were allowed to have had prior anti-PD-1, anti-PD-L1 or anti-CTLA-4 therapy, and around 40% of the dose-escalation patients had previously received checkpoint inhibitors. Partial responses occurred in three dose-escalation patients: two with cutaneous melanoma and one with hepatocellular carcinoma. Peripheral TCRbeta sequencing aimed to test whether ivuxolimab altered TCR sequence diversity and caused clonal T-cell expansion. The paper reports the monotherapy dose-escalation portion (N of about 50 patients) of the phase I ivuxolimab trial. Broader findings and caveats from the paper: After ivuxolimab, more expanded clones were found on average in CD8+ T cells than in CD4+ T cells. At doses of 0.1 to 3.0 mg/kg, clonal expansion of both CD4+ and CD8+ blood T cells was observed from baseline to week 6. The antigen specificity of the clonally expanded peripheral T cells was not determined. Partial responders in the 0.1-3.0 mg/kg groups had among the lowest normalized peripheral clonal expansion, especially among CD8+ T cells. Low levels of normalized T-cell clonal expansion were also seen in some patients who did not respond.

The trial excluded patients who had a history of autoimmune disease or were on systemic immunosuppression. Peripheral blood for TCR sequencing was collected from all dose cohorts at baseline, on cycle 4 day 1, and on cycle 7 day 1. Samples were obtained from an open-label, multicenter, first-in-human phase I dose-escalation trial of ivuxolimab. Adults with locally advanced or metastatic melanoma, renal cell carcinoma, hepatocellular carcinoma or head and neck squamous cell carcinoma were enrolled in the trial. CD4+ and CD8+ T cells were sorted separately from peripheral blood before TCR sequencing. To sequence the TCRbeta CDR3 region, genomic DNA was isolated from the sorted cells. The immunoSEQ Assay was used to sequence the TCRbeta CDR3 regions. The immuneACCESS repertoire file appears here via TCRdb, limited to in-frame rearrangements. These files lack a portion of the clones; in checked studies, under half of the deficit traces to unresolved V genes, and the cause of the others is not known. The sample table holds about 25,000 clones, of which 65% to 90% were seen once. More than 12% of the sample rests with the top ten.

V loses 0 bases of germline sequence and J loses 4 bases, and the interval between the two ends is 9 bases. The CDR3 runs 14 residues from the cysteine to the phenylalanine. Just CDR3 DNA is preserved here, 42 bases in frame from base 1. The germline V gene specifies LGHNA as CDR1 and YSLEER as CDR2. This TCR derives from an adult with an advanced solid tumor such as melanoma, head and neck, liver or kidney cancer. The chain was built from TRBV4-3 and TRBJ1-1, with no confident D gene call. The specimen was CD4+ or CD8+ T cells sorted from blood, collected in a trial of the OX40 agonist ivuxolimab. CDR3 reads: CASSQDRSITEAFF. The DNA reads TGCGCCAGCAGCCAAGATCGTAGTATCACTGAAGCTTTCTTT.